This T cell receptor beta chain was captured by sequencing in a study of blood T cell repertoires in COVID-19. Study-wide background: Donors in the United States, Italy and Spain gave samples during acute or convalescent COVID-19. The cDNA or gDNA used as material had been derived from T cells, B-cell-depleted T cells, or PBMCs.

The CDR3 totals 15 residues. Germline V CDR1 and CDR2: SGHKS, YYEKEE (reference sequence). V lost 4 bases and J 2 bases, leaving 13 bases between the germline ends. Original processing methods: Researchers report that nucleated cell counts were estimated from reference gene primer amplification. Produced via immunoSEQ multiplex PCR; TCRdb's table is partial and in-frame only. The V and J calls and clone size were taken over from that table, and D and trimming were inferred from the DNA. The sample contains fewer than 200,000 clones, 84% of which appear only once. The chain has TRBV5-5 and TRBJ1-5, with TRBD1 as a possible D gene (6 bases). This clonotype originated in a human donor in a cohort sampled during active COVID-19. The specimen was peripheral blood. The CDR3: CASSGWTEGNQPQHF. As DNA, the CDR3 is TGTGCCAGCAGCGGCTGGACAGAGGGCAATCAGCCCCAGCATTTT.